The clone carrying this T cell receptor beta chain came up a few times. What it recognizes is unknown. Viral peptide pools were used in the ViraFEST assay to expand antigen-specific CD4+ T cells, and sequencing came afterward. Culture lasted about ten days before CD4+ T cell isolation. Each person got two doses of an mRNA SARS-CoV-2 vaccine, BNT162b2 or mRNA-1273. Nucleocapsid antibodies were negative in the vaccine recipients, who had never had SARS-CoV-2 infection. A half-volume exchange with IL-2 medium occurred on days 3 and 7. The data are from a study of vaccination effects on CD4 cells after COVID-19. Study at large: Post-vaccine specimens arrived a median 72 days past the second dose.

Using immunoSEQ multiplex PCR, the repertoire was profiled, and TCRdb retains in-frame clones only, with some absent. The sample includes around 30,000 clones, about 70% seen only once; the top ten take 12%. Germline lookup yields CDR1 MNHNS and CDR2 SASEGT. The CDR3 is 15 residues long. The V gene lost 0 bases and the J gene lost 4 bases, with 10 bases spanning the gap. This chain uses TRBV6-1 with TRBJ1-3; D not certain. The clonotype was recovered from a human donor who received a COVID-19 vaccine. This specimen was CD4+ T cells from PBMCs cultured with HCoV-229E spike peptides, taken after COVID-19 vaccination. In nucleotides, the CDR3 is TGTGCCAGCAGTGAAGCACATCGAAGCGGAAACACCATATATTTT. Amino acids: CASSEAHRSGNTIYF.